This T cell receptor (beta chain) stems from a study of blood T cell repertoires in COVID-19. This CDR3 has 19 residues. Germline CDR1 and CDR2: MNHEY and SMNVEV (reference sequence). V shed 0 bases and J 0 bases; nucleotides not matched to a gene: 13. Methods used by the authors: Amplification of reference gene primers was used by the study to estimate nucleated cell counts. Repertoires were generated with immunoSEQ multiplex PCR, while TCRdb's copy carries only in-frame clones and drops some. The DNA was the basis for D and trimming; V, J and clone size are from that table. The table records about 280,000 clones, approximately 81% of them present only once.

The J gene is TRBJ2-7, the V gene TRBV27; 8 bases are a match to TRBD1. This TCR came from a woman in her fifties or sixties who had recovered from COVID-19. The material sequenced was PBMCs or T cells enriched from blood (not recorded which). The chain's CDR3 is CASSLSSGRGRVNSYEQYF. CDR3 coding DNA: TGTGCCAGCAGTTTATCGAGTGGCAGGGGGCGAGTCAACTCCTACGAGCAGTACTTC.